These T cell receptor beta chains were read from a single sample in a study of beta chain features in type 1 diabetes. TCRdb's copy holds only in-frame clones and misses some; the assay was immunoSEQ multiplex PCR. The sample holds about 180,000 clones, around an eighth seen once. Sequenced: central memory CD4+ T cells from blood. Receptors were obtained from a woman under 30 in good health. The CDR3 runs from the conserved cysteine through the conserved F or W. The D gene is left open where the match is weak. Part of the rows lack a size; the others show once, few, many or a class for expanded clones.

TGCAGCGCCGGGACAGAGTACCAAGAGACCCAGTACTTC	CSAGTEYQETQYF	TRBV29-1	TRBJ2-5	TRBD1	-
TGTGCCAGCAGCTTTGAGATGAACACTGAAGCTTTCTTT	CASSFEMNTEAFF	TRBV7-9	TRBJ1-1	-	few
TGTGCCAGCAGTTTTGGCGCGACAGAGAGGTATGGCTACACCTTC	CASSFGATERYGYTF	TRBV28	TRBJ1-2	-	few
TGTGCCAGCCAGACAGGGTTTTATGGCTACACCTTC	CASQTGFYGYTF	TRBV25-1	TRBJ1-2	TRBD1	few
TGTGCCAGCAGCTTGACAGAAGAGACCCAGTACTTC	CASSLTEETQYF	TRBV7-9	TRBJ2-5	-	-
TGTGCCAGCAGCTACGGGGGAGCAGGGCGAGGCTACACCTTC	CASSYGGAGRGYTF	TRBV7-2	TRBJ1-2	-	-
TGCGCCAGCAGCCCCGGGACAGGACTCCGAGAGACCCAGTACTTC	CASSPGTGLRETQYF	TRBV5-1	TRBJ2-5	TRBD1	few
TGTGCCTGGAGTCCCCCGGGTCTCTTGGAAGCTTTCTTT	CAWSPPGLLEAFF	TRBV30	TRBJ1-1	-	few
TGTGCCAGCAGCCCTCACAGATCGTTGTACCAAGAGACCCAGTACTTC	CASSPHRSLYQETQYF	TRBV14	TRBJ2-5	-	few
TGTGCCAGTAGTGTACAGGGGGAGGGCGAGCAGTACTTC	CASSVQGEGEQYF	TRBV19	TRBJ2-7	-	-
TGTGCCAGCAGCTTAGTTAGGGACAACAATGAGCAGTTCTTC	CASSLVRDNNEQFF	TRBV7-2	TRBJ2-1	-	-
TGTGCCAGCAGCCAAGATCTAAGCAGGGTTGATGGCTACACCTTC	CASSQDLSRVDGYTF	TRBV4-2	TRBJ1-2	-	few
TGTGCCTGGGGTGTGGGGGGGATAAGCTACGAGCAGTACTTC	CAWGVGGISYEQYF	TRBV30	TRBJ2-7	TRBD2	few
TGTGCCAGCAGTGAATCAGGGCTCGCCTACAATGAGCAGTTCTTC	CASSESGLAYNEQFF	TRBV25-1	TRBJ2-1	-	-
TGTGCCAGCAGTTTAGCGGGAGGCACAGATACGCAGTATTTT	CASSLAGGTDTQYF	TRBV28	TRBJ2-3	TRBD2	few
TGTGCCAGCAGGATAAGGGGACTAAATGAAAAACTGTTTTTT	CASRIRGLNEKLFF	TRBV2	TRBJ1-4	-	few
TGTGCCAGCAAGTCGGAGCCGAACACTGAAGCTTTCTTT	CASKSEPNTEAFF	TRBV2	TRBJ1-1	-	few
TGTGCCACCAGCAGAGACCGGGACATAGCCTACGAGCAGTACTTC	CATSRDRDIAYEQYF	TRBV15	TRBJ2-7	-	few
TGCAGCGTTGAGGTGGGACAGGGGAACACTGAAGCTTTCTTT	CSVEVGQGNTEAFF	TRBV29-1	TRBJ1-1	TRBD1	-
TGTGCCACCAGCATCGGAGATCAGCCCCAGCATTTT	CATSIGDQPQHF	TRBV15	TRBJ1-5	-	-
TGTGCCAGCAGCTTGGAAGGTCAGGGGAATAACTATGGCTACACCTTC	CASSLEGQGNNYGYTF	TRBV5-6	TRBJ1-2	-	few
TGTGCCAGCAGCGTTGGAGGGACTAGTGTGGGGACCCAGTACTTC	CASSVGGTSVGTQYF	TRBV9	TRBJ2-5	TRBD2	-
TGTGCCAGCTCACCACCGCGAGCGGGAGTCCTGGAGACCCAGTACTTC	CASSPPRAGVLETQYF	TRBV18	TRBJ2-5	TRBD2	few
TGTGCCAGCAGTTTCCCCACAAGCGCTATCTATGGCTACACCTTC	CASSFPTSAIYGYTF	TRBV28	TRBJ1-2	-	few
TGCAGCGTTGACCGGACAGGGAGGACCGGGGAGCTGTTTTTT	CSVDRTGRTGELFF	TRBV29-1	TRBJ2-2	TRBD1	-
TGCGCCAGCAGCTTAGAACTAGCGTCATACAATGAGCAGTTCTTC	CASSLELASYNEQFF	TRBV5-1	TRBJ2-1	TRBD2	-
TGTGCCAGCAGCTTCCCCCTGGGCACCTCCTACAATGAGCAGTTCTTC	CASSFPLGTSYNEQFF	TRBV5-4	TRBJ2-1	-	-
TGTGCCAGCAACCAGGCGCCGGGACAGGGGGCGGGTCAGCCCCAGCATTTT	CASNQAPGQGAGQPQHF	TRBV28	TRBJ1-5	TRBD1	-
TGTGCCAGCTCACCAACTAGACGCAATGAGCAGTTCTTC	CASSPTRRNEQFF	TRBV18	TRBJ2-1	-	few
TGTGCCAGCAGCTCTTCCCCTAGCGGGAACACCGGGGAGCTGTTTTTT	CASSSSPSGNTGELFF	TRBV7-9	TRBJ2-2	TRBD2	few
TGTGCCAGCAGCTTGGCAGCAAGGCGGACTGAAGCTTTCTTT	CASSLAARRTEAFF	TRBV7-2	TRBJ1-1	-	-
TGTGCCAGCAGCCAACCTCGACTAGCGGGAGGGTTAAATGAGCAGTTCTTC	CASSQPRLAGGLNEQFF	TRBV7-9	TRBJ2-1	TRBD2	few
TGTGCCTGGAGTCCAATAACAGAAGCTTTCTTT	CAWSPITEAFF	TRBV30	TRBJ1-1	-	-
TGTGCCAGCAGCCAAGCTCCGACAGCTTATGGCTACACCTTC	CASSQAPTAYGYTF	TRBV4-2	TRBJ1-2	-	-
TGTGCCAGCAGTGTTCAGCGGCAGCCCTCCTACAATGAGCAGTTCTTC	CASSVQRQPSYNEQFF	TRBV2	TRBJ2-1	-	few
TGTGCCAGCCGTGTAACTAACTATGGCTACACCTTC	CASRVTNYGYTF	TRBV19	TRBJ1-2	-	few
TGTGCCGTCCGGTCAGGTTCTACCGGGGAGCTGTTTTTT	CAVRSGSTGELFF	TRBV6-6	TRBJ2-2	-	-
TGTGCCAGCAGCCAGGACGGACAGATGGGCTATCAGCCCCAGCATTTT	CASSQDGQMGYQPQHF	TRBV4-2	TRBJ1-5	-	once
TGTGCCAGCACTCCGGGACTAGCGGGAGCGACGGAGACCCAGTACTTC	CASTPGLAGATETQYF	TRBV2	TRBJ2-5	TRBD2	many
TGTGCCAGCAGAGCGGGACGGGCTCAGGGGCAAAATCAGCCCCAGCATTTT	CASRAGRAQGQNQPQHF	TRBV2	TRBJ1-5	-	-
TGCGCCAGCAGCTTGTTCTGGACAGGGGAGACCGAGCAGTACTTC	CASSLFWTGETEQYF	TRBV5-1	TRBJ2-7	TRBD1	few
TGTGCCAGTAGTAGGGGCAACCTGAACACTGAAGCTTTCTTT	CASSRGNLNTEAFF	TRBV19	TRBJ1-1	-	few
TGTGCCAGCAGCCGGGACCAGGGGGCTCGGCAGCCCCAGCATTTT	CASSRDQGARQPQHF	TRBV16	TRBJ1-5	TRBD1	few
TGTGCCAGCAGCGTAGAGGGCGGGAGGGGTGAGCAGTTCTTC	CASSVEGGRGEQFF	TRBV9	TRBJ2-1	TRBD2	-
TGTGCCTCTGGGAGCGGGGAGTACAATGAGCAGTTCTTC	CASGSGEYNEQFF	TRBV7-8	TRBJ2-1	TRBD2	-
TGTGCCAGCAGTGGACAGGGAGTAGCGGGATATCCCTCGCAGTATTTT	CASSGQGVAGYPSQYF	TRBV2	TRBJ2-3	-	few
TGTGCCAGCAGAGCTAGCGGGATACACACAGATACGCAGTATTTT	CASRASGIHTDTQYF	TRBV9	TRBJ2-3	TRBD2	few
TGTGCCTGGAGACCCTGGGCCTTAAATGAAAAACTGTTTTTT	CAWRPWALNEKLFF	TRBV30	TRBJ1-4	-	-
TGTGCCAGCAGTGGGAGACAGGGAACGGGGGCTTTCTTT	CASSGRQGTGAFF	TRBV25-1	TRBJ1-1	TRBD1	-
TGTGCCAGTAGTACAGGACGGACTAGCGTTACAGATACGCAGTATTTT	CASSTGRTSVTDTQYF	TRBV19	TRBJ2-3	TRBD2	few
TGTGCCAGCAGTTACCTGAGACGGGAGAACACTGAAGCTTTCTTT	CASSYLRRENTEAFF	TRBV6-5	TRBJ1-1	-	few
TGCGCCAGCAGCTTGGGACTAGCGGGATACTACGAGCAGTACTTC	CASSLGLAGYYEQYF	TRBV5-1	TRBJ2-7	TRBD2	-
TGTGCCAGCAGTTTATCGGGCAGGTACAACTATGGCTACACCTTC	CASSLSGRYNYGYTF	TRBV27	TRBJ1-2	-	few
TGTGCCAGCGAGATGGGACTTCACCACAATGAGCAGTTCTTC	CASEMGLHHNEQFF	TRBV21-1	TRBJ2-1	-	-
TGTGCCAGTAGTATATTGTACCAGTCCTACGAGCAGTACTTC	CASSILYQSYEQYF	TRBV19	TRBJ2-7	-	few
TGTGCCTGGAGTGCTAGCGGCACCGGGGAGCTGTTTTTT	CAWSASGTGELFF	TRBV30	TRBJ2-2	TRBD2	-